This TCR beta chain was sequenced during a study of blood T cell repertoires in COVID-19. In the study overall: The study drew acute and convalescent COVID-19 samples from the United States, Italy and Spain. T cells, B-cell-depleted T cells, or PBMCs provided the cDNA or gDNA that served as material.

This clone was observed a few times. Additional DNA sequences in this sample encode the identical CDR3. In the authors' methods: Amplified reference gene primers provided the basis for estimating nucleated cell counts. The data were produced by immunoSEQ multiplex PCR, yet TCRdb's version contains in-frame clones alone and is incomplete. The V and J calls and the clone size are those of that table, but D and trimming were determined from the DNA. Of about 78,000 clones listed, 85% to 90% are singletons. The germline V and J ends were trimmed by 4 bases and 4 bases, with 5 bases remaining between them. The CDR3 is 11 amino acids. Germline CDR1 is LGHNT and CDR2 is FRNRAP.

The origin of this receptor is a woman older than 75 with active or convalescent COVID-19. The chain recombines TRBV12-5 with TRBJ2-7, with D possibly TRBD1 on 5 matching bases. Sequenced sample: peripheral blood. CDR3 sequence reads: CASGSGYEQYF. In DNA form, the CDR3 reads TGTGCTAGTGGTTCAGGGTACGAGCAGTACTTC.